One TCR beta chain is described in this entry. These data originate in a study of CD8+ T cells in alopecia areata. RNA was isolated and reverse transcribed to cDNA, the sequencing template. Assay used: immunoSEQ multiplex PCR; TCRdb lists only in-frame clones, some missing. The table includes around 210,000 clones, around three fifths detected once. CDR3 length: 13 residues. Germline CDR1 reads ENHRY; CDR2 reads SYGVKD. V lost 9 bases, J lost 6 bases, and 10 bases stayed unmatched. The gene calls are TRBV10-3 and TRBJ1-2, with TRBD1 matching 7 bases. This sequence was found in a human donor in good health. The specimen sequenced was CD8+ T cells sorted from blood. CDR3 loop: CAILQGEVNGYTF. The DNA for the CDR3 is TGTGCCATACTCCAGGGGGAGGTTAATGGCTACACCTTC.